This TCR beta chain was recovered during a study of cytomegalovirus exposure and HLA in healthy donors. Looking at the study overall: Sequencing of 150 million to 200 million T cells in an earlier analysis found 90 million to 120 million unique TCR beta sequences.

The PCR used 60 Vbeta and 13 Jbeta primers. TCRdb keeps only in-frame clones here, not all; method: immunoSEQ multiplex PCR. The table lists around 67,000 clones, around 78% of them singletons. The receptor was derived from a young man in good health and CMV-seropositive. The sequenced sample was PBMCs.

The CDR3 bases are TGTGCCAGCAGCTTATCGGGGGGAGAGACCCAGTACTTC. As protein: CASSLSGGETQYF. The V call is TRBV13, the J call TRBJ2-5; 7 bases match TRBD2. The CDR3 totals 13 residues. With 2 bases clipped from V and 4 bases from J, the junction kept 1 base outside the gene matches. The germline gives CDR1 PRHDT, CDR2 FYEKMQ (reference sequence).